This record concerns one TCR beta chain sequence. These data belong to a study of PD-1 blockade in classical Hodgkin lymphoma. Repertoires were generated with immunoSEQ multiplex PCR, while TCRdb's copy carries only in-frame clones and drops some. This sample has 100,000 to 120,000 clones, with 89% found just once. The time point was: cycle 4 day 1 (C4D1), after more than five weeks of nivolumab. The patients all showed relapse after autologous stem cell transplantation, while their brentuximab vedotin exposure varied. Germline CDR1 reads LNHDA; CDR2 reads SQIVND (reference sequence). The V end was cut by 2 bases, the J end by 9 bases, with 19 bases between. CDR3 length: 16 amino acids.

Here the sequenced sample was peripheral blood mononuclear cells (PBMCs), taken before the fourth cycle of nivolumab. This clonotype originated in a human donor with classical Hodgkin lymphoma. The chain employs TRBV19 and TRBJ2-2; D unclear. The CDR3 coding sequence is TGTGCCAGTAGTATACTCCCATCCTTGTGGCCTAGGGAGCTGTTTTTT. Protein: CASSILPSLWPRELFF.